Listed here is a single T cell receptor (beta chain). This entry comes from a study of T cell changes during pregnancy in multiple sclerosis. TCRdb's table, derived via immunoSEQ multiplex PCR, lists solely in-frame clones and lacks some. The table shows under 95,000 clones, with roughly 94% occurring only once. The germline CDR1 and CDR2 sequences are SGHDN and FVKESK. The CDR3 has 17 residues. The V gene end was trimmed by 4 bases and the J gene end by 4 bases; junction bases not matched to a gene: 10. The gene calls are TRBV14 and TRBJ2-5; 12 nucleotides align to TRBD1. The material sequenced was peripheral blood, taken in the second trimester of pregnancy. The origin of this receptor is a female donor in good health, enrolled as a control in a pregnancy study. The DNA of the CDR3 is TGTGCCAGCAGCCCCCGTTCGGGACAGGGGGCGGGAGAGACCCAGTACTTC. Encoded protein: CASSPRSGQGAGETQYF.